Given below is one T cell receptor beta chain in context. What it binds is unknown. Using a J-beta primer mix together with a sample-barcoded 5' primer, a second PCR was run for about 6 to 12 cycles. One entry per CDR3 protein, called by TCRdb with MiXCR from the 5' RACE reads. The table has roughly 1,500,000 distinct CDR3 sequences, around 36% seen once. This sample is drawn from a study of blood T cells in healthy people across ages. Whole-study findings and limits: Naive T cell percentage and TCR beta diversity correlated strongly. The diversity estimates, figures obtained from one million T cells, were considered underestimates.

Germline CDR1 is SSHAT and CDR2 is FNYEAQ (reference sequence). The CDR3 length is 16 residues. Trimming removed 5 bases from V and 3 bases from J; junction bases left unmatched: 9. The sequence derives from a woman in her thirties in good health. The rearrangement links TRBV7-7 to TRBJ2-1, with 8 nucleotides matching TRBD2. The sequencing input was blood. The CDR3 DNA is TGTGCCAGCAGCCGCCTGGGTAGCGGGGTCTACAATGAGCAGTTCTTC. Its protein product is CASSRLGSGVYNEQFF. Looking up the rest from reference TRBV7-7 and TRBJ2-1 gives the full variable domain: GAGVSQSPRYKVTKRGQDVTLRCDPISSHATLYWYQQALGQGPEFLTYFNYEAQPDKSGLPSDRFSAERPEGSISTLTIQRTEQRDSAMYRCASSRLGSGVYNEQFFGPGTRLTVL.